This TCR beta chain stems from a study of blood T cell repertoires in COVID-19. This CDR3 comprises 15 residues. Trimming took 3 bases from V and 5 from J; bases not matched to a gene: 9. Germline CDR1 reads MNHEY; CDR2 reads SMNVEV (reference sequence). Some clones are missing from TCRdb's copy, which holds only in-frame ones; the method was immunoSEQ multiplex PCR. Of over 350,000 clones listed, 70% to 90% are singletons. Sequencing was done on a sample of PBMCs or T cells enriched from blood (not recorded which). The chain joins TRBV27 to TRBJ1-2, with 7 bases that match TRBD1. The TCR originated in a woman aged 30 to 39 with acute COVID-19. The CDR3 sequence is CASSFGGGVEYGYTF. As DNA, the CDR3 is TGTGCCAGCAGTTTTGGAGGGGGCGTCGAGTATGGCTACACCTTC.